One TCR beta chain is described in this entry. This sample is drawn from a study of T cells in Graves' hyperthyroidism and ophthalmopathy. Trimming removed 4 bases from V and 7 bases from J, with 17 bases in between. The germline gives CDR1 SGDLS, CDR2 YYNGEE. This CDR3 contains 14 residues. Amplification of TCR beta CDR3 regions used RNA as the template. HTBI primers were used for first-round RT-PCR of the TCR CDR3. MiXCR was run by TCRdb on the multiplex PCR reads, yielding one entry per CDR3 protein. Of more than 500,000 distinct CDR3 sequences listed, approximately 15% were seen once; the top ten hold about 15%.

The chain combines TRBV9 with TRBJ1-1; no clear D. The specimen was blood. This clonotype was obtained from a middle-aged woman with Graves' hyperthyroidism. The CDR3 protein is CASSTEDYSGEAFF. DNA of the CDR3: TGTGCCAGCAGCACGGAGGATTACAGTGGTGAAGCTTTCTTT.